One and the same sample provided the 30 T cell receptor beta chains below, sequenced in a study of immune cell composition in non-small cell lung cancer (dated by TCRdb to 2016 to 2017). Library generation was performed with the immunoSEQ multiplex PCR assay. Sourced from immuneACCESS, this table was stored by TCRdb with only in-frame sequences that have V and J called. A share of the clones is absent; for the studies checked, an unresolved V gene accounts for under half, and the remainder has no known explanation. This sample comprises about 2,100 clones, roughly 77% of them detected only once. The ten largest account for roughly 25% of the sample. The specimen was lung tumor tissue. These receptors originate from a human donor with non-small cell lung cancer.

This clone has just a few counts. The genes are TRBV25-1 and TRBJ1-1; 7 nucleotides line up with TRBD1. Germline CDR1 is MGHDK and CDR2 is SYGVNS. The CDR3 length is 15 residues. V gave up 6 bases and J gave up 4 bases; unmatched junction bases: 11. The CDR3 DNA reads TGTGCCAGCAGAGAAAACAGGGGTGTTGGCACTGAAGCTTTCTTT. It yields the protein CASRENRGVGTEAFF. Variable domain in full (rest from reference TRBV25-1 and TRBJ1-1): EADIYQTPRYLVIGTGKKITLECSQTMGHDKMYWYQQDPGMELHLIHYSYGVNSTEKGDLSSESTVSRIRTEHFPLTLESARPSHTSQYLCASRENRGVGTEAFFGQGTRLTVV.

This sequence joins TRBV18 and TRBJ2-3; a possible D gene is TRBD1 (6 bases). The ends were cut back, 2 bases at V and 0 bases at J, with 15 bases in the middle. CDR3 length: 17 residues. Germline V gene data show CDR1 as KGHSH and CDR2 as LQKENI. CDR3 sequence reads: CASSPSGAGESTDTQYF. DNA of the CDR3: TGTGCCAGCTCACCAAGCGGTGCAGGGGAGAGCACAGATACGCAGTATTTT.

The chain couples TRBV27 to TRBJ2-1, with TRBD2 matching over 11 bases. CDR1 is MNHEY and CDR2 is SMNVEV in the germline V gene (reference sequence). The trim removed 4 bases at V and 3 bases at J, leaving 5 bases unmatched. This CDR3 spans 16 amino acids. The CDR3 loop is CASSSGTSGYYNEQFF. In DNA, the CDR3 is TGTGCCAGCAGTTCTGGGACTAGCGGCTACTACAATGAGCAGTTCTTC.

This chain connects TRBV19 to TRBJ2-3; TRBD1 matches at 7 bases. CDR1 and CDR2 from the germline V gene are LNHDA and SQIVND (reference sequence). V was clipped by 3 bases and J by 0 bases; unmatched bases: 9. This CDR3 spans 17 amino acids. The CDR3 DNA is TGTGCCAGTAGTATTTTGGGACAGCCAACTAGCACAGATACGCAGTATTTT. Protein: CASSILGQPTSTDTQYF.

The CDR3 DNA follows: TGCGCCAGCAGCTTGGACAGGGGGGTCCAAGAGACCCAGTACTTC. Translating it yields CASSLDRGVQETQYF. The chain joins TRBV5-1 to TRBJ2-5; 8 nucleotides line up with TRBD1. With 0 bases clipped from V and 1 base from J, the junction kept 2 bases outside the gene matches. CDR3 size: 15 residues. Germline-derived CDR1 and CDR2 are SGHRS and YFSETQ.

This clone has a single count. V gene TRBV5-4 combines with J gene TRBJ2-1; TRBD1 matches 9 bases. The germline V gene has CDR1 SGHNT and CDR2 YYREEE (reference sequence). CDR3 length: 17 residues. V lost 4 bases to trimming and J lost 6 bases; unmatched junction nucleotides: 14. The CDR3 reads CASSRPGTGTGANEQFF. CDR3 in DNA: TGTGCCAGCAGCCGTCCCGGGACAGGGACCGGGGCCAATGAGCAGTTCTTC.

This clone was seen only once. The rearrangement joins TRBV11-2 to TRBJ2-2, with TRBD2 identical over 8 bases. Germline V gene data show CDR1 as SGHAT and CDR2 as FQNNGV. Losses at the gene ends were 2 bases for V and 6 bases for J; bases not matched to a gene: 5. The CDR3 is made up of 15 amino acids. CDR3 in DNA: TGTGCCAGCAGCTTATCCATGCGGGGGGCCGGGGAGCTGTTTTTT. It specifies CASSLSMRGAGELFF.

In DNA, the CDR3 is TGCGCCAGCAGCCTGGTTATACAGAAAGAGACCCAGTACTTC. Protein product: CASSLVIQKETQYF. The rearrangement uses TRBV5-1 and TRBJ2-5; D ambiguous. Per the germline V gene, CDR1 is SGHRS and CDR2 is YFSETQ. The CDR3 length is 14 residues. Trimming cost V 4 bases and J 3 bases, with 13 bases left between them.

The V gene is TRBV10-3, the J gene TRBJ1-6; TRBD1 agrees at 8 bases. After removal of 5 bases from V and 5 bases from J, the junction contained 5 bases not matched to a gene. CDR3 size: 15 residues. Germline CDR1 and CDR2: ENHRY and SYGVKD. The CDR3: CAISSGTGHNSPLHF. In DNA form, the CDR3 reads TGTGCCATCAGTTCCGGGACAGGCCATAATTCACCCCTCCACTTT.

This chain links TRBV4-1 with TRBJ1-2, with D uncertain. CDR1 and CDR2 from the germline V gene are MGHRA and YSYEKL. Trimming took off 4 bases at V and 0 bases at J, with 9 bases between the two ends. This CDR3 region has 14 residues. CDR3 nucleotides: TGCGCCAGCAGCCCCTGGCAGGCTAACTATGGCTACACCTTC. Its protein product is CASSPWQANYGYTF.

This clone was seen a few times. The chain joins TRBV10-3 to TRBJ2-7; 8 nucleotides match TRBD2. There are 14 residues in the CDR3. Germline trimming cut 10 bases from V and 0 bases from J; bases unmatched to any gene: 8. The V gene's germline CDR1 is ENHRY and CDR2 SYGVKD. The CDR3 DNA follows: TGTGCCACTACGGGAGGGCGAACCTCCTACGAGCAGTACGTC. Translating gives CATTGGRTSYEQYV.

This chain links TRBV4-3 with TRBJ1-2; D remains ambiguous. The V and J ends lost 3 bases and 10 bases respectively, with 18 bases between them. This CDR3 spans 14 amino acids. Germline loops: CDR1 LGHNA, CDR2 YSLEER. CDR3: CASSQETLGNAYTF. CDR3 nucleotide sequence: TGCGCCAGCAGCCAGGAGACTCTCGGCAATGCCTACACCTTC.

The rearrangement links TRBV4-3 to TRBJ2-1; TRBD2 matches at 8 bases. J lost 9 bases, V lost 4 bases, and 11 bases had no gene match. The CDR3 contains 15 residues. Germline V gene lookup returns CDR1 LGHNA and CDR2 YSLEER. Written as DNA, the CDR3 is TGCGCCAGCAGCCTGGGGACTAGGTCTTCGGGTGAGCAGTTCTTC. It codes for CASSLGTRSSGEQFF.

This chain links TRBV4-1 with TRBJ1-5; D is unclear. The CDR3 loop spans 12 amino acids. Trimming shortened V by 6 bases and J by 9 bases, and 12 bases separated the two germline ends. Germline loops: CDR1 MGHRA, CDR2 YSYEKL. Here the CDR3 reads CASSQPEGPQHF. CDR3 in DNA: TGCGCCAGCAGTCAGCCAGAGGGGCCCCAGCATTTT.

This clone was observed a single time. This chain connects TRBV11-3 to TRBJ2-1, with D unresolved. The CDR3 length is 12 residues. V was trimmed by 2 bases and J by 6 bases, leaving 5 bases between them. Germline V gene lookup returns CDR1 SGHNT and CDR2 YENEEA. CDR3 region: CASSLLGNEQFF. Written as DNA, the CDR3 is TGTGCCAGCAGCTTACTAGGCAATGAGCAGTTCTTC.

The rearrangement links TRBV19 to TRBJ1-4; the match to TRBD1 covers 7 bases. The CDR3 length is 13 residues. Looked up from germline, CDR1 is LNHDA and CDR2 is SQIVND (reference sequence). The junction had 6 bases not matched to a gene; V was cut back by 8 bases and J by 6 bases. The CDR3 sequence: CASSRGDHEKLFF. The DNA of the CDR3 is TGTGCCAGTTCCAGGGGGGACCATGAAAAACTGTTTTTT.

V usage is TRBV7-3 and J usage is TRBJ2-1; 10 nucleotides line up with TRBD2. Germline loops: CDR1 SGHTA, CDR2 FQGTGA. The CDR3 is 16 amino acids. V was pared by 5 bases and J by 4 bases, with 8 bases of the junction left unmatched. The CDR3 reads CASSKTSGTAYNEQFF. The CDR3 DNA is TGTGCCAGCAGCAAAACTAGCGGGACGGCTTACAATGAGCAGTTCTTC.

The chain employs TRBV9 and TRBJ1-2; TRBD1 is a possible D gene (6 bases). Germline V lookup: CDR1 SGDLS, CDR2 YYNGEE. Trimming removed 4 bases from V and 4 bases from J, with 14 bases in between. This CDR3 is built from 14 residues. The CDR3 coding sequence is TGTGCCAGCAGCATCGGACAGTCCACCTATGGCTACACCTTC. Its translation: CASSIGQSTYGYTF.

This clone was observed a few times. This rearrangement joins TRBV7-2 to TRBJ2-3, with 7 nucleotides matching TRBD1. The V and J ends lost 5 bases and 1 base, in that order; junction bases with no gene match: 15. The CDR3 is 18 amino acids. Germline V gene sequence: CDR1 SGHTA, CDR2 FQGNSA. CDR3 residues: CASSEALLQGHGTDTQYF. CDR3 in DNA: TGTGCCAGCAGCGAAGCGCTATTACAGGGGCATGGCACAGATACGCAGTATTTT.

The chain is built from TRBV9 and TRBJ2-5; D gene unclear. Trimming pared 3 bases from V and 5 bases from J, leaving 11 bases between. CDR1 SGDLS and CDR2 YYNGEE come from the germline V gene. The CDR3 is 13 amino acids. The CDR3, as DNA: TGTGCCAGCAGCGCCGGTTGGAGTGAGACCCAGTACTTC. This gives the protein CASSAGWSETQYF.

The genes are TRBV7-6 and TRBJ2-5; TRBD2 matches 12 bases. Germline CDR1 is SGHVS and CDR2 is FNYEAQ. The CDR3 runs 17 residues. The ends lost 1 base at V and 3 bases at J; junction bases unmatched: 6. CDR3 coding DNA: TGTGCCAGCAGCTTAGGACTAGCGGGGGCCGGGGAAGAGACCCAGTACTTC. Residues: CASSLGLAGAGEETQYF.

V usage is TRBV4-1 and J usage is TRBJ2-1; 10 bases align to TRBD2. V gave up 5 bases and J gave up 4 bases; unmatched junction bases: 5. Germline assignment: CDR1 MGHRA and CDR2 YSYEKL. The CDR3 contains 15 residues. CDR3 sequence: CASSMRLAGYNEQFF. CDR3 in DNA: TGCGCCAGCAGCATGAGACTAGCGGGTTACAATGAGCAGTTCTTC.

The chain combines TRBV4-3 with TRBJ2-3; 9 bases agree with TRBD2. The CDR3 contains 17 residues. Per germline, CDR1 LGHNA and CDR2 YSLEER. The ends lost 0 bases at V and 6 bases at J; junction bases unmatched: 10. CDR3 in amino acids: CASSQDGPSGIGDTQYF. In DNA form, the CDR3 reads TGCGCCAGCAGCCAAGATGGTCCTAGCGGGATTGGTGATACGCAGTATTTT.

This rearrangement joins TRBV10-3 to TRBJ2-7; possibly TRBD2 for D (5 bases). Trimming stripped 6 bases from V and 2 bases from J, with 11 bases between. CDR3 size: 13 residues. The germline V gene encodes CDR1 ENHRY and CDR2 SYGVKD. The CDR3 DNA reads TGTGCCATCAGCGCAGGAGGCCCCTACGAGCAGTACGTC. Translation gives CAISAGGPYEQYV.

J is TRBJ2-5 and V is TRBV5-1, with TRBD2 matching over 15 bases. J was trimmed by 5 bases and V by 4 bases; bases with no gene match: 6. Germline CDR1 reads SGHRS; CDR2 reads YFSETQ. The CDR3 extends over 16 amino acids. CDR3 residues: CASSLGTSGRLETQYF. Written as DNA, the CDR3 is TGCGCCAGCAGCCTCGGGACTAGCGGGAGGTTGGAGACCCAGTACTTC.

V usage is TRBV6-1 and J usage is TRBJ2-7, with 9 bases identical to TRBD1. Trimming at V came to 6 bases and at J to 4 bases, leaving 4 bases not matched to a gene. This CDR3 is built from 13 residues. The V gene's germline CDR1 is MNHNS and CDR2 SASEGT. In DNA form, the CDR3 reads TGTGCCAGCAGCCGGGACAGGGAGTACGAGCAGTACTTC. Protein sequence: CASSRDREYEQYF.

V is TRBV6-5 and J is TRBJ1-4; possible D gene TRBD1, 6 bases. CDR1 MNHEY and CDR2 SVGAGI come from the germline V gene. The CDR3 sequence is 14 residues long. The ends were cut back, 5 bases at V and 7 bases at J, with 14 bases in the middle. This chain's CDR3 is CASSPTGPGEKLFF. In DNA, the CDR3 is TGTGCCAGCAGTCCGACAGGCCCTGGTGAAAAACTGTTTTTT.

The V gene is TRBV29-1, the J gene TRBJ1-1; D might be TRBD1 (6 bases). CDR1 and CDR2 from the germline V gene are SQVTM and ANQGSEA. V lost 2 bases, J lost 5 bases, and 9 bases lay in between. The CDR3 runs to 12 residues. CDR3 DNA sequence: TGCAGCGTTGAAACAGGGATAACTGAAGCTTTCTTT. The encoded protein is CSVETGITEAFF. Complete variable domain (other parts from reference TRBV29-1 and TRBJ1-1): SAVISQKPSRDICQRGTSLTIQCQVDSQVTMMFWYRQQPGQSLTLIATANQGSEATYESGFVIDKFPISRPNLTFSTLTVSNMSPEDSSIYLCSVETGITEAFFGQGTRLTVV.

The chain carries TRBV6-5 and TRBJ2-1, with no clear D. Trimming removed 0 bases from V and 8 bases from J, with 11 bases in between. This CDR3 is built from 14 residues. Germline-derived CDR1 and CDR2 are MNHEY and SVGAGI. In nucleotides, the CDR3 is TGTGCCAGCAGTTACTCGGCCGGGTTAGATGAGCAGTTCTTC. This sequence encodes CASSYSAGLDEQFF.

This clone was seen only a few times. CDR3 DNA sequence: TGTGCCAGCAGTTCGACAGGCCAGACTGAAGCTTTCTTT. Its translation is CASSSTGQTEAFF. The V gene is TRBV6-6, the J gene TRBJ1-1; possible D gene TRBD1, 6 bases. The germline V gene encodes CDR1 MNHNY and CDR2 SVGAGI (reference sequence). This CDR3 spans 13 amino acids. The germline V and J ends were trimmed by 4 bases and 5 bases, with 11 bases remaining between them.